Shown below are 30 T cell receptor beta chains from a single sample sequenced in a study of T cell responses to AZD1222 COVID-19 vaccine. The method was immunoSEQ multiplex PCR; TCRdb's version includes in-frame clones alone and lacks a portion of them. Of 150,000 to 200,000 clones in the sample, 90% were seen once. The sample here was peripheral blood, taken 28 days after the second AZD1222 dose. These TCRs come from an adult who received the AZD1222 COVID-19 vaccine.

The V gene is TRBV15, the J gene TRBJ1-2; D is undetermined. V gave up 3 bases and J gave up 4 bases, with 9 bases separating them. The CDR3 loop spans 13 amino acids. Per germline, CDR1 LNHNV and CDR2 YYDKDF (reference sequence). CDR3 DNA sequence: TGTGCCACCAGCAGTGGAGGGTTCTATGGCTACACCTTC. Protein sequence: CATSSGGFYGYTF.

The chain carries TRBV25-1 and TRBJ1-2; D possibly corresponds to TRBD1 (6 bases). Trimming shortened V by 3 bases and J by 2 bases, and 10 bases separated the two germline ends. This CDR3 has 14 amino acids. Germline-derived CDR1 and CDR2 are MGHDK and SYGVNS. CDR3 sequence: CASSDRGANYGYTF. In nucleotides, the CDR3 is TGTGCCAGCAGTGACAGGGGCGCAAACTATGGCTACACCTTC.

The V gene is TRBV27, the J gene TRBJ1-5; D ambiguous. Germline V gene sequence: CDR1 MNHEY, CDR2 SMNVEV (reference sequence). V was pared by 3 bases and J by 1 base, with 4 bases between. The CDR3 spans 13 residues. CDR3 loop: CASSFRSNQPQHF. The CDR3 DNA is TGTGCCAGCAGTTTTAGGAGCAATCAGCCCCAGCATTTT.

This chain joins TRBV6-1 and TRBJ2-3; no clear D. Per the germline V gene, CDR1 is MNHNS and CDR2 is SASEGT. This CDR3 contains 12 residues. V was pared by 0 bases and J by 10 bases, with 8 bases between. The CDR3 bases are TGTGCCAGCAGTGAAGCGGGTCTTGCGCAGTATTTT. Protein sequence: CASSEAGLAQYF.

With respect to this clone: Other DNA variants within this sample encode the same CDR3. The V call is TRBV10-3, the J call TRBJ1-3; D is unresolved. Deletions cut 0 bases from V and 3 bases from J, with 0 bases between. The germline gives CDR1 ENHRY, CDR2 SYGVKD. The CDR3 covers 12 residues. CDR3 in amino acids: CAISESGNTIYF. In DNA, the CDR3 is TGTGCCATCAGTGAGTCTGGAAACACCATATATTTT.

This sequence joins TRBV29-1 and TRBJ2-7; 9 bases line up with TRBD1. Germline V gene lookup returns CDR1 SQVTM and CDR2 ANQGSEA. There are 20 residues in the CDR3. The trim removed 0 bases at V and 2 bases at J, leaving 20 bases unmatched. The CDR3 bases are TGCAGCGTTGAAGAAAGAGCCGGGACAGGGTCTAGTGCGAGTGCCTACGAGCAGTACTTC. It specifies CSVEERAGTGSSASAYEQYF.

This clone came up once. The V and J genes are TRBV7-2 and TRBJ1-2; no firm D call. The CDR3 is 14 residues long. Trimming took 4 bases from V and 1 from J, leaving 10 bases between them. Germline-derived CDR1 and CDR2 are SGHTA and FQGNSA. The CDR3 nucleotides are TGTGCCAGCAGCTCCCGTTGGGGTAACTATGGCTACACCTTC. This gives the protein CASSSRWGNYGYTF. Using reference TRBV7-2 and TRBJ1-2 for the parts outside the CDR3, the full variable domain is GAGVSQSPSNKVTEKGKDVELRCDPISGHTALYWYRQSLGQGLEFLIYFQGNSAPDKSGLPSDRFSAERTGGSVSTLTIQRTQQEDSAVYLCASSSRWGNYGYTFGSGTRLTVV.

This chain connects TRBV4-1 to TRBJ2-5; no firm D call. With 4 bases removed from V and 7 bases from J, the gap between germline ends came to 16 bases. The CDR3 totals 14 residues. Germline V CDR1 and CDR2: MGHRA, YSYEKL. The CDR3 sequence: CASSPQKGRGTQYF. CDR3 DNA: TGCGCCAGCAGCCCCCAAAAGGGTCGAGGGACCCAGTACTTC.

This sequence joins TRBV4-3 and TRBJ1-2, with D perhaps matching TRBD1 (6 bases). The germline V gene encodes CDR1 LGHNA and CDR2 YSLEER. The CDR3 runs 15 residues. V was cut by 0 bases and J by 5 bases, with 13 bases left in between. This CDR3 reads CASSQDPGHRYGYTF. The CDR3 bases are TGCGCCAGCAGCCAAGATCCGGGACACAGATATGGCTACACCTTC.

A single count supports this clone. The CDR3 DNA reads TGTGCCAGCAGCCAAGCGGGAAACACCATATATTTT. Translated: CASSQAGNTIYF. This chain links TRBV3-1 (or the pseudogene TRBV3-2) with TRBJ1-3; no firm D call. Germline V CDR1 and CDR2: LGHDT, YNNKEL (reference sequence). The V and J ends lost 1 base and 4 bases respectively, with 2 bases between them. CDR3 length equals 12 residues.

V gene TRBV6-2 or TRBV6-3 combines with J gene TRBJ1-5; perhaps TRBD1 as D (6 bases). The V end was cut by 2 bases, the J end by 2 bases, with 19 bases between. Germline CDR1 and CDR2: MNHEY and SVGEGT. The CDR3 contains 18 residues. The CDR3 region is CASSYPKGQLAGNQPQHF. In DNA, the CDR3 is TGTGCCAGCAGTTACCCAAAGGGACAACTAGCAGGCAATCAGCCCCAGCATTTT.

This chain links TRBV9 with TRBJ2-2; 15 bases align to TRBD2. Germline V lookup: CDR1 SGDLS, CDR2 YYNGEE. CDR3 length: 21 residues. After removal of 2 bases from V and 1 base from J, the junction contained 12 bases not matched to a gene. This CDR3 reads CASSVLPGGGLAGGNTGELFF. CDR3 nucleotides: TGTGCCAGCAGCGTTCTCCCGGGTGGGGGACTAGCGGGAGGGAACACCGGGGAGCTGTTTTTT.

For the CDR3, the DNA is TGCGCCAGCAGCCCGGCCGGGACTTCATATGGCTACACCTTC. Translated, it gives CASSPAGTSYGYTF. J is TRBJ1-2 and V is TRBV5-1, with D maybe TRBD1 (5 bases). Trimming pared 4 bases from V and 5 bases from J, leaving 15 bases between. This CDR3 region has 14 residues. CDR1 SGHRS and CDR2 YFSETQ come from the germline V gene.

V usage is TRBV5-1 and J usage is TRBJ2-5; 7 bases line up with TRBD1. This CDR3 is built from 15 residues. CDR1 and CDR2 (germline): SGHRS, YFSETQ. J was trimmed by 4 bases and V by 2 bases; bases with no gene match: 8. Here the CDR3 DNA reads TGCGCCAGCAGCTTAGAGGGGGCGAGGGTAGAGACCCAGTACTTC. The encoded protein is CASSLEGARVETQYF. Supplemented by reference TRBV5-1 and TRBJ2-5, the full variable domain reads KAGVTQTPRYLIKTRGQQVTLSCSPISGHRSVSWYQQTPGQGLQFLFEYFSETQRNKGNFPGRFSGRQFSNSRSEMNVSTLELGDSALYLCASSLEGARVETQYFGPGTRLLVL.

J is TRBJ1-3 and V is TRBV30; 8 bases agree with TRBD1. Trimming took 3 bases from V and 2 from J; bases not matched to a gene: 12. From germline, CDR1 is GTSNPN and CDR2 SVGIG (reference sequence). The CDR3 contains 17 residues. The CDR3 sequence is CAWSLTRQGATGNTIYF. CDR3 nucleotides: TGTGCCTGGAGCCTCACGAGGCAGGGGGCAACTGGAAACACCATATATTTT.

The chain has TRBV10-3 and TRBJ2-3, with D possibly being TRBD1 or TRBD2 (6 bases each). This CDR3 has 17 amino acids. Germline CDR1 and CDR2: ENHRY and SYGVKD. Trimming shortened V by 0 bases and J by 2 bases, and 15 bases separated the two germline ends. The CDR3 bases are TGTGCCATCAGTGAGTCGGGGGCGGGGCCGAACACAGATACGCAGTATTTT. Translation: CAISESGAGPNTDTQYF.

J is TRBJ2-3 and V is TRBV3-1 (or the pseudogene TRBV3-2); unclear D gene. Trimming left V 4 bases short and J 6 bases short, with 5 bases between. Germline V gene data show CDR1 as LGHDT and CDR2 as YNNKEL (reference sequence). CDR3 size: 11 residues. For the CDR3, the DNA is TGTGCCAGCAGCCGTTGGGATACGCAGTATTTT. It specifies CASSRWDTQYF.

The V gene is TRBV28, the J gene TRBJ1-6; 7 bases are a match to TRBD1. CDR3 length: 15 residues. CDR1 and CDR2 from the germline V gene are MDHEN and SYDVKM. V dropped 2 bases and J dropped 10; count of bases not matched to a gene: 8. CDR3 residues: CASSLQDRPKSPLHF. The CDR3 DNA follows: TGTGCCAGCAGTTTACAGGACAGGCCCAAGTCACCCCTCCACTTT.

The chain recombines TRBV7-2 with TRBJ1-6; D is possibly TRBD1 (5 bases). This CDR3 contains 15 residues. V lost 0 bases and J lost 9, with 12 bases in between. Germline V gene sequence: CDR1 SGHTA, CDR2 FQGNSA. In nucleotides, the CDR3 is TGTGCCAGCAGCTTAGCAGGGATGGGGGGTTCACCCCTCCACTTT. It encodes CASSLAGMGGSPLHF. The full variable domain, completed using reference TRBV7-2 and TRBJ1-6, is GAGVSQSPSNKVTEKGKDVELRCDPISGHTALYWYRQSLGQGLEFLIYFQGNSAPDKSGLPSDRFSAERTGGSVSTLTIQRTQQEDSAVYLCASSLAGMGGSPLHFGNGTRLTVT.

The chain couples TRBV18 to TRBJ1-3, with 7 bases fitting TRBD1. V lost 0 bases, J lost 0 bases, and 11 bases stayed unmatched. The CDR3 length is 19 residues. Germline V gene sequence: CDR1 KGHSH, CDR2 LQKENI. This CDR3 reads CASSPPNSLRGGSGNTIYF. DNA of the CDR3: TGTGCCAGCTCACCACCCAACTCCCTCAGGGGGGGCTCTGGAAACACCATATATTTT.

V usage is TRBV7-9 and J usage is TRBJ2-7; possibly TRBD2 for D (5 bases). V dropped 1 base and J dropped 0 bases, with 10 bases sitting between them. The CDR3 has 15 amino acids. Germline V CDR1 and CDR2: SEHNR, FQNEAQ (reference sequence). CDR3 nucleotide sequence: TGTGCCAGCAGCTTAGGAGGGTTTAGCTCCTACGAGCAGTACTTC. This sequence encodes CASSLGGFSSYEQYF.

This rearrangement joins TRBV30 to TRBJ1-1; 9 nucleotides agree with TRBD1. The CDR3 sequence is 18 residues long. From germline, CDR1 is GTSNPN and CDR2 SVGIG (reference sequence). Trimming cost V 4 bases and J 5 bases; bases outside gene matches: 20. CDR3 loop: CAWMGQGRAAGRVTEAFF. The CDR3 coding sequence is TGTGCCTGGATGGGACAGGGAAGGGCCGCGGGTAGGGTGACTGAAGCTTTCTTT.

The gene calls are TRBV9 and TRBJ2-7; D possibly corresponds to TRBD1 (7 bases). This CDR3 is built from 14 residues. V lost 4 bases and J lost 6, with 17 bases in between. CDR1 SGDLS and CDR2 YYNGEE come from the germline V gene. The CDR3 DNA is TGTGCCAGCAGCTCCAGGGGGGACGGGAGCGAGCAGTACTTC. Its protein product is CASSSRGDGSEQYF.

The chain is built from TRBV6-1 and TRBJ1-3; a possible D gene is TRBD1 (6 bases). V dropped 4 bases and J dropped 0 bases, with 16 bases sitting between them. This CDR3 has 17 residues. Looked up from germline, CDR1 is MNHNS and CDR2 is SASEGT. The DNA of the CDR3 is TGTGCCAGCAGTGGTAACAGGGCCCGAAACTCTGGAAACACCATATATTTT. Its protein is CASSGNRARNSGNTIYF.

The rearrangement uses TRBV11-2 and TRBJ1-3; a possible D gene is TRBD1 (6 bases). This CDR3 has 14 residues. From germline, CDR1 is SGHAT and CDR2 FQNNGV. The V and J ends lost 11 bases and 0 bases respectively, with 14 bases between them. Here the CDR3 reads CACGRTASGNTIYF. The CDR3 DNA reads TGTGCCTGCGGGAGGACAGCCTCTGGAAACACCATATATTTT.

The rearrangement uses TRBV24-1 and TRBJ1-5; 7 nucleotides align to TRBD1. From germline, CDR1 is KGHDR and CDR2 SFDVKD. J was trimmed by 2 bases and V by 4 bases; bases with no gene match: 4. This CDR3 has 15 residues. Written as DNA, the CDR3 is TGTGCCACCAGTGAGGGGACAGCTGGCAATCAGCCCCAGCATTTT. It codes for CATSEGTAGNQPQHF.

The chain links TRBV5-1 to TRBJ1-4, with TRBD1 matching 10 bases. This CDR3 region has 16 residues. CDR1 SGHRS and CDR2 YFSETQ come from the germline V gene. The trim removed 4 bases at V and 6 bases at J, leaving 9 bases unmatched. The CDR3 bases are TGCGCCAGCAGCCCTGGACAGGGGGTAAATTATGAAAAACTGTTTTTT. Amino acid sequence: CASSPGQGVNYEKLFF.

CDR3 sequence reads: CASSRDRDQETQYF. The CDR3 DNA is TGTGCCAGCAGCCGGGACAGGGATCAAGAGACCCAGTACTTC. This rearrangement joins TRBV7-3 to TRBJ2-5; 9 bases are shared with TRBD1. Per germline, CDR1 SGHTA and CDR2 FQGTGA. Trimming took 5 bases from V and 2 from J; bases not matched to a gene: 3. CDR3 length: 14 amino acids.

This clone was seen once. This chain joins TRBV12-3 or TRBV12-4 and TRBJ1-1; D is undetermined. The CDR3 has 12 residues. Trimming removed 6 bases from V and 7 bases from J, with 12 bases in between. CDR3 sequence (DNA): TGTGCCAGCAGGTCCCTGGACTTTGAAGCTTTCTTT. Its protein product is CASRSLDFEAFF.

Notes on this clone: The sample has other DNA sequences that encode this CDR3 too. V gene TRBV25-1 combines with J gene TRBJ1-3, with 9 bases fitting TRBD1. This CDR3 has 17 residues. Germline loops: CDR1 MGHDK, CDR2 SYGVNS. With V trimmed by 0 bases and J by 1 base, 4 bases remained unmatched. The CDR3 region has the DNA TGTGCCAGCAGTGAATACCCGGACAGGGGATCTGGAAACACCATATATTTT. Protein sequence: CASSEYPDRGSGNTIYF.